The clone carrying this T cell receptor beta chain was recorded a few times. As yet, its antigen is unknown. Patients were aged 18 to 65, had disease duration under 2 months, and had newly diagnosed hyperthyroidism. The entry originates in a study of T cells in Graves' hyperthyroidism and ophthalmopathy. Study-level points and caveats: A model of 13 V-J features distinguished ophthalmopathy from stable hyperthyroidism. Most thyroid clonotypes with frequency above 0.001 were detected in blood.

CDR1 is LNHDA, CDR2 SQIVND, per germline (reference sequence). This CDR3 is built from 13 residues. V dropped 4 bases and J dropped 1 base, with 8 bases sitting between them. Amplification targeted TCR beta CDR3 regions from RNA transcripts. TCR CDR3 underwent first-round RT-PCR with the HTBI primer set. TCRdb redid the calling of the multiplex PCR reads with MiXCR, one entry per CDR3 protein. The sample has some 400,000 distinct CDR3 sequences, about 14% seen once; the top ten hold about 20%. The J gene is TRBJ2-7, the V gene TRBV19, with D possibly matching TRBD1 (5 bases). The sequence was collected from a man aged 25 to 40 with Graves' hyperthyroidism that later progressed to Graves' ophthalmopathy. The sequencing sample was made of blood. This CDR3 reads CASSKTVSYEQYF. DNA of the CDR3: TGTGCCAGTAGTAAGACAGTTTCCTACGAGCAGTACTTC.